The 11 T cell receptor beta chains in this list originate from one sample, sequenced in a study of blood T cell repertoires in COVID-19. Libraries were prepared by immunoSEQ multiplex PCR; TCRdb keeps only in-frame clonotypes and omits some of them. The sample lists 75,000 to 90,000 clones, roughly 91% occurring once. Sequencing was done on a sample of peripheral blood. These receptors were taken from a woman aged 50 to 65 in a cohort sampled during active COVID-19.

The chain uses TRBV6-5 and TRBJ2-7; possibly TRBD1 for D (5 bases). Per the germline V gene, CDR1 is MNHEY and CDR2 is SVGAGI. V gave up 5 bases and J gave up 7 bases, with 15 bases separating them. The CDR3 spans 13 residues. This CDR3 reads CASSLGAGREQYF. The CDR3 DNA reads TGTGCCAGCAGTCTAGGGGCAGGACGGGAGCAGTACTTC.

This chain's CDR3 is CASRDRGFEQYF. CDR3 nucleotides: TGTGCCAGTAGGGACAGGGGGTTCGAGCAGTACTTC. J is TRBJ2-7 and V is TRBV3-1 (or the pseudogene TRBV3-2); 11 bases fit TRBD1. Trimming removed 9 bases from V and 6 bases from J; junction bases left unmatched: 4. The CDR3 runs to 12 residues. From germline, CDR1 is LGHDT and CDR2 YNNKEL (reference sequence).

The chain recombines TRBV12-3 or TRBV12-4 with TRBJ1-5, with D unclear. Trimming removed 6 bases from V and 8 bases from J, with 11 bases in between. The CDR3 has 12 amino acids. CDR3 amino acids: CASSPLPEPQHF. CDR3 DNA: TGTGCCAGCAGCCCCCTCCCGGAGCCCCAGCATTTT.

This chain links TRBV5-1 with TRBJ2-5, with D uncertain. With 2 bases removed from V and 4 bases from J, the gap between germline ends came to 12 bases. The CDR3 spans 14 residues. Germline lookup yields CDR1 SGHRS and CDR2 YFSETQ. The CDR3 spells CASSFPPPGETQYF. The CDR3 DNA sequence: TGCGCCAGCAGCTTCCCCCCCCCGGGAGAGACCCAGTACTTC.

As DNA, the CDR3 is TGTGCCAGTGGGACATCAACTAATGAAAAACTGTTTTTT. This gives the protein CASGTSTNEKLFF. The chain recombines TRBV19 with TRBJ1-4, with D perhaps matching TRBD1 (6 bases). CDR1 LNHDA and CDR2 SQIVND come from the germline V gene (reference sequence). V lost 8 bases, J lost 0 bases, and 7 bases lay in between. The CDR3 is 13 amino acids. Together with reference TRBV19 and TRBJ1-4, the CDR3 gives the full variable domain: DGGITQSPKYLFRKEGQNVTLSCEQNLNHDAMYWYRQDPGQGLRLIYYSQIVNDFQKGDIAEGYSVSREKKESFPLTVTSAQKNPTAFYLCASGTSTNEKLFFGSGTQLSVL.

V usage is TRBV29-1 and J usage is TRBJ2-5, with TRBD1 identical over 9 bases. The CDR3 sequence is 14 residues long. The germline CDR1 and CDR2 sequences are SQVTM and ANQGSEA. V shed 6 bases and J 6 bases; nucleotides not matched to a gene: 11. The chain's CDR3 is CSVRVPDRGQTQYF. In DNA form, the CDR3 reads TGCAGCGTCCGGGTCCCGGACAGGGGTCAGACCCAGTACTTC.

This chain connects TRBV7-3 to TRBJ2-6, with 12 bases that match TRBD1. The CDR3 is made up of 18 amino acids. The V gene's germline CDR1 is SGHTA and CDR2 FQGTGA. V trimming: 0 bases; J trimming: 3 bases; junction bases outside the gene matches: 3. CDR3 sequence reads: CASSLTGQGAYGANVLTF. The CDR3 DNA follows: TGTGCCAGCAGCTTAACGGGACAGGGGGCTTATGGGGCCAACGTCCTGACTTTC. Based on the CDR3 plus reference TRBV7-3 and TRBJ2-6, the full variable domain is GAGVSQTPSNKVTEKGKYVELRCDPISGHTALYWYRQSLGQGPEFLIYFQGTGAADDSGLPNDRFFAVRPEGSVSTLKIQRTERGDSAVYLCASSLTGQGAYGANVLTFGAGSRLTVL.

V gene TRBV4-1 combines with J gene TRBJ1-1; the D gene is possibly TRBD1 (5 bases). This CDR3 is built from 14 residues. Germline V gene lookup returns CDR1 MGHRA and CDR2 YSYEKL. The V gene lost 4 bases and the J gene lost 4 bases, with 13 bases spanning the gap. The CDR3 is CASSRNQGGTEAFF. For the CDR3, the DNA is TGCGCCAGCAGCCGGAACCAGGGTGGCACTGAAGCTTTCTTT.

This CDR3 is CASSSFRGDKNIQYF. CDR3 DNA: TGTGCCAGCAGCTCCTTCAGGGGGGACAAAAACATTCAGTACTTC. The chain has TRBV28 and TRBJ2-4, with D possibly TRBD1 on 7 matching bases. Germline V gene sequence: CDR1 MDHEN, CDR2 SYDVKM. The ends were cut back, 6 bases at V and 3 bases at J, with 15 bases in the middle. The CDR3 sequence is 15 residues long.

The chain couples TRBV7-2 to TRBJ2-1; D may be TRBD2 (7 bases). CDR1 and CDR2 from the germline V gene are SGHTA and FQGNSA. This CDR3 has 15 amino acids. Trimming took 4 bases from V and 7 from J, leaving 17 bases between them. The CDR3 DNA reads as TGTGCCAGCAGCTCGAGGCGGGGGCATAAGAATGAGCAGTTCTTC. Translating gives CASSSRRGHKNEQFF. The whole variable domain, remainder taken from reference TRBV7-2 and TRBJ2-1, is GAGVSQSPSNKVTEKGKDVELRCDPISGHTALYWYRQSLGQGLEFLIYFQGNSAPDKSGLPSDRFSAERTGGSVSTLTIQRTQQEDSAVYLCASSSRRGHKNEQFFGPGTRLTVL.

The rearrangement joins TRBV12-3 or TRBV12-4 to TRBJ2-1, with D possibly matching TRBD1 (6 bases). The CDR3 is made up of 13 amino acids. The CDR3 loop reads CADAQGTYNEQFF. The DNA of the CDR3 is TGTGCAGACGCCCAGGGGACCTACAATGAGCAGTTCTTC.